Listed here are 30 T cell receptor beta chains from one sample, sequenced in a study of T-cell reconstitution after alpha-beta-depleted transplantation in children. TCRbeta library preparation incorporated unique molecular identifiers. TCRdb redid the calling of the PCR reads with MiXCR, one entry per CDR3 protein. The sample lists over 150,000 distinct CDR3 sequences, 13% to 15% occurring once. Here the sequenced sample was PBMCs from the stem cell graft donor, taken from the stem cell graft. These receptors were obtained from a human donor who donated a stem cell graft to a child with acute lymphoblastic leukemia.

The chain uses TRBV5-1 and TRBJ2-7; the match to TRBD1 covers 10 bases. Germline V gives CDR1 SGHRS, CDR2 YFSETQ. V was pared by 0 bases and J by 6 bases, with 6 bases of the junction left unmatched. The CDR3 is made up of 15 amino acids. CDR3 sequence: CASSLAGQGVGEQYF. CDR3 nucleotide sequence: TGCGCCAGCAGCTTGGCCGGACAGGGGGTCGGCGAGCAGTACTTC.

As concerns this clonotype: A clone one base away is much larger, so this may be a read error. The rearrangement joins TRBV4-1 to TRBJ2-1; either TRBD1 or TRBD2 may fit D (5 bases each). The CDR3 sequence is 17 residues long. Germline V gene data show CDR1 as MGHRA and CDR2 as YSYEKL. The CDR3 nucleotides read TGCGCCACCAGCCAAATCCGTCTGGGGACCTCCTACAATGAGCAGTTCTTC. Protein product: CATSQIRLGTSYNEQFF.

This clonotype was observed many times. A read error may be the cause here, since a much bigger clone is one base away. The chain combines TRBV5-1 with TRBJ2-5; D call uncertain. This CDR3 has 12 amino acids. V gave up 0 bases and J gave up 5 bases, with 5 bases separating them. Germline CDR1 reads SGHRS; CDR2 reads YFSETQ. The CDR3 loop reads CASSLDVETQYF. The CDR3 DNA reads TGCGCCAGCAGCTTGGATGTGGAGACCCAGTACTTC.

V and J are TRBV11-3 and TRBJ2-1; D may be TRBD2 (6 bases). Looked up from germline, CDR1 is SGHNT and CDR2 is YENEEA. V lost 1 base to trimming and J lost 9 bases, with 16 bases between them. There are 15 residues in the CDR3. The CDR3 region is CASSLVRDSGPEQFF. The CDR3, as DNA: TGTGCCAGCAGCTTAGTGCGGGACTCCGGGCCTGAGCAGTTCTTC.

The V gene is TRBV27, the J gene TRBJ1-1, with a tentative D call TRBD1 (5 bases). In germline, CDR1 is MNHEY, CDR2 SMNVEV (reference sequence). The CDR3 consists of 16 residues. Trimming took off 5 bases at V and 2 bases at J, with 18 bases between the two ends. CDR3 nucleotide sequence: TGTGCCAGCAGTCACCGGCCGGGACGGATAAACACTGAAGCTTTCTTT. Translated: CASSHRPGRINTEAFF.

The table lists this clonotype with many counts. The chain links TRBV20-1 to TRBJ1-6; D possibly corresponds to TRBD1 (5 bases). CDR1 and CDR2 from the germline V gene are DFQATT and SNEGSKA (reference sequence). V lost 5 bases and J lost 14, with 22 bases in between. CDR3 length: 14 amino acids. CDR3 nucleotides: TGCAGTGCTGGGACCCGAGGTACGGTCTCGGCCCTCCACTTT. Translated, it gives CSAGTRGTVSALHF.

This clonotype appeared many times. CDR3 sequence: CASSFSAAGPVWGYTDTQYF. CDR3 nucleotides: TGTGCCAGCAGTTTTTCTGCAGCGGGACCCGTCTGGGGATACACAGATACGCAGTATTTT. The V and J genes are TRBV28 and TRBJ2-3; 7 bases line up with TRBD2. CDR3 size: 20 residues. Germline V gene sequence: CDR1 MDHEN, CDR2 SYDVKM. After removal of 3 bases from V and 2 bases from J, the junction contained 20 bases not matched to a gene.

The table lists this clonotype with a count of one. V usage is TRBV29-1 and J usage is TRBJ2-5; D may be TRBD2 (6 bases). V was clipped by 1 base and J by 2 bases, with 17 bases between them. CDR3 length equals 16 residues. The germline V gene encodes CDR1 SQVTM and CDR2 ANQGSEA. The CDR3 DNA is TGCAGCGTTGAAGGAGGGAGGATACCTCTTCAAGAGACCCAGTACTTC. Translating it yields CSVEGGRIPLQETQYF.

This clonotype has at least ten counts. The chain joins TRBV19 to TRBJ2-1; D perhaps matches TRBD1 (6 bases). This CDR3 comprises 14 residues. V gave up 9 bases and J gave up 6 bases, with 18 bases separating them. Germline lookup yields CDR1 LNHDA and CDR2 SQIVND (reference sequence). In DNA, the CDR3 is TGTGCCAGCAGGGGACCCGCCGAGCCCAATGAGCAGTTCTTC. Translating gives CASRGPAEPNEQFF.

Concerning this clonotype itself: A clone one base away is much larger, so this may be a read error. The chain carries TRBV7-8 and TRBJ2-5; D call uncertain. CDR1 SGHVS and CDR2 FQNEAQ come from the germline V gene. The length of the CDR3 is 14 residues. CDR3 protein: CAGSPRAHQETQYF. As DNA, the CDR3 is TGTGCCGGCAGCCCCAGAGCACACCAAGAGACCCAGTACTTC.

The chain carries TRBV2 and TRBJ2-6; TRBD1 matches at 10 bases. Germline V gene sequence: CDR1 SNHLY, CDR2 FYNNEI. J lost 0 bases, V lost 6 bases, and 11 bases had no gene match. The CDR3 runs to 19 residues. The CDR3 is CASRPFRTGGFSGANVLTF. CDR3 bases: TGTGCCAGCAGACCTTTTAGGACAGGGGGATTCTCTGGGGCCAACGTCCTGACTTTC.

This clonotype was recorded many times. The CDR3 DNA sequence: TGCAGTGCTAGAGAACTAGCGGGAGTTTATGAGCAGTTCTTC. It specifies CSARELAGVYEQFF. The V call is TRBV20-1, the J call TRBJ2-1; 11 bases are shared with TRBD2. Germline CDR1 DFQATT, CDR2 SNEGSKA (reference sequence). This CDR3 spans 14 amino acids. V dropped 0 bases and J dropped 8; count of bases not matched to a gene: 3.

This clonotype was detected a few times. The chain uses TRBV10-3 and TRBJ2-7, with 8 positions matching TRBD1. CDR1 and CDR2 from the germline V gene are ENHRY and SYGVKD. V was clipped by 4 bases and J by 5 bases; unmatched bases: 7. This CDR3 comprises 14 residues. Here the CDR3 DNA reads TGTGCCATCAGTGGGGGACAGGTAAACCACGAGCAGTACTTC. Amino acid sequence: CAISGGQVNHEQYF.

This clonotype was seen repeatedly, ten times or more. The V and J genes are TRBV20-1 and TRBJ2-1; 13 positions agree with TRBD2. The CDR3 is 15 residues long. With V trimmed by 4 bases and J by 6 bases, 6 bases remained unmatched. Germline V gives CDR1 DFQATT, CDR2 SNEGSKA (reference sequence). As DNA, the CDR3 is TGCAGTGCTATGCTACTAGCGGGAGGGGGCAATGAGCAGTTCTTC. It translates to CSAMLLAGGGNEQFF.

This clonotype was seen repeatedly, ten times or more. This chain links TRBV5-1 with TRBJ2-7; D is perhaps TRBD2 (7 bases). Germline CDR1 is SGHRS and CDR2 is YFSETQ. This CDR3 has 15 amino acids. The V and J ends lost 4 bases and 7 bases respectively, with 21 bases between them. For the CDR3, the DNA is TGCGCCAGCAGCCCCCGGGGGGCGGGAGTCGGTGAGCAGTACTTC. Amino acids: CASSPRGAGVGEQYF.

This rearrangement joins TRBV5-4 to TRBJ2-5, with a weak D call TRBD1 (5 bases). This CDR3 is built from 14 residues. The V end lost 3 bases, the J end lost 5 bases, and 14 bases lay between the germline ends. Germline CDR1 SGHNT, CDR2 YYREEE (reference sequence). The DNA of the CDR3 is TGTGCCAGCAGCTCCAGGGCGTCAGGGGAGACCCAGTACTTC. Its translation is CASSSRASGETQYF.

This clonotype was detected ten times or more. The CDR3 spells CASSFKLPRTDTQYF. The CDR3 DNA reads as TGTGCCAGCAGTTTTAAACTGCCCCGCACAGATACGCAGTATTTT. The J gene is TRBJ2-3, the V gene TRBV28; D is ambiguous. Germline CDR1 MDHEN, CDR2 SYDVKM. V was shortened by 3 bases and J by 1 base, with 11 bases between the two germline ends. This CDR3 contains 15 residues.

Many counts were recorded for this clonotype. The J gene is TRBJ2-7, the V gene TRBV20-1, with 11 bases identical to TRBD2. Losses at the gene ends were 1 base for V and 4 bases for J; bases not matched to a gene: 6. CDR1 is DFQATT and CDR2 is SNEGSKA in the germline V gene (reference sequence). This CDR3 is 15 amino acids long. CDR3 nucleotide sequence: TGCAGTGCTAGAGGCCACGGGACTAGCGGTTACGAGCAGTACTTC. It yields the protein CSARGHGTSGYEQYF.

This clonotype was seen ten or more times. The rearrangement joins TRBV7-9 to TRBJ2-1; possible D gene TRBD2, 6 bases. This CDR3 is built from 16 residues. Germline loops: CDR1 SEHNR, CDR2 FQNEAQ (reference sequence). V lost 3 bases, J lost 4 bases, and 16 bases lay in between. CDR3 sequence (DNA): TGTGCCAGCAGCTTCGAGGGAGGAGGGAGGTACAATGAGCAGTTCTTC. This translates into CASSFEGGGRYNEQFF.

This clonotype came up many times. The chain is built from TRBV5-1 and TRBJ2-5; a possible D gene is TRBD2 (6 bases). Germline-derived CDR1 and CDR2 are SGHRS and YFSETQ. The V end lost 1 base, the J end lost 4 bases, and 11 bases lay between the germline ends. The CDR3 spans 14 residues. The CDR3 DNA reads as TGCGCCAGCAGCTTGCGAGTCGGGGGAGAGACCCAGTACTTC. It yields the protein CASSLRVGGETQYF. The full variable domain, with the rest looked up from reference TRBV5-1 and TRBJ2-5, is KAGVTQTPRYLIKTRGQQVTLSCSPISGHRSVSWYQQTPGQGLQFLFEYFSETQRNKGNFPGRFSGRQFSNSRSEMNVSTLELGDSALYLCASSLRVGGETQYFGPGTRLLVL.

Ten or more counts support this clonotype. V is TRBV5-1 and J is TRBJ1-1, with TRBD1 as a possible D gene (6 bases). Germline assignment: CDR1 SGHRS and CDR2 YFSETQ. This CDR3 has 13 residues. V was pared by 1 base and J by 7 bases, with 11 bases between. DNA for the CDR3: TGCGCCAGCAGCTTGAACAGGGCTGATGAAGCTTTCTTT. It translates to CASSLNRADEAFF.

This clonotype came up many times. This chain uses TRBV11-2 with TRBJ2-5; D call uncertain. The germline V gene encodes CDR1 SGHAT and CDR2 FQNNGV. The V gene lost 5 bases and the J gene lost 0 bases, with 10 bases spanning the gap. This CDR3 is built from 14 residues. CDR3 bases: TGTGCCAGCAGCGTTGTGGGGTACCAAGAGACCCAGTACTTC. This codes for CASSVVGYQETQYF.

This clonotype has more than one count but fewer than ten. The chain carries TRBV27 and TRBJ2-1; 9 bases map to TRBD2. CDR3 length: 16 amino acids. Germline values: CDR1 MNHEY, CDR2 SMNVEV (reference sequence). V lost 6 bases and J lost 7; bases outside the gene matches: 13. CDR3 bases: TGTGCCAGCAGAGCTACTAGCGGGTCCCCCCCGAATGAGCAGTTCTTC. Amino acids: CASRATSGSPPNEQFF.

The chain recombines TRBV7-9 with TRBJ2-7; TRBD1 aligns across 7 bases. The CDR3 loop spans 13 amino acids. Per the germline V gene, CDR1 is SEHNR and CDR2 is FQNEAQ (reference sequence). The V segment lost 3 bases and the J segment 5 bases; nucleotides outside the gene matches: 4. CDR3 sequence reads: CASSFMTGNEQYF. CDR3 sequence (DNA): TGTGCCAGCAGCTTCATGACAGGGAACGAGCAGTACTTC.

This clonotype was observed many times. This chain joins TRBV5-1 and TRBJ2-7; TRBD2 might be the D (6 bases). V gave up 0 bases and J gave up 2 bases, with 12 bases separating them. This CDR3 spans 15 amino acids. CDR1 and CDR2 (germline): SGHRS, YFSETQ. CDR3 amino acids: CASSLVPGVTYEQYF. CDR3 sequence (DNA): TGCGCCAGCAGCTTGGTCCCGGGAGTTACCTACGAGCAGTACTTC.

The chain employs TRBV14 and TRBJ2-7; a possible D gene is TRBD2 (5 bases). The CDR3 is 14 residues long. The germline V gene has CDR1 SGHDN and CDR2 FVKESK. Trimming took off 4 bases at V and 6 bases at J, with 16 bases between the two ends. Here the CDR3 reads CASSRPGRGGEQYF. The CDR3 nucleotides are TGTGCCAGCAGCCGTCCCGGACGGGGTGGCGAGCAGTACTTC.

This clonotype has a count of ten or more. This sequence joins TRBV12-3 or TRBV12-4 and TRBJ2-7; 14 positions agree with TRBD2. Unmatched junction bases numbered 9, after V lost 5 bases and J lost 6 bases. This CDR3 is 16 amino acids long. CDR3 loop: CASSPGLAGGLSEQYF. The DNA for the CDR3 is TGTGCCAGCAGTCCAGGACTAGCGGGAGGATTATCCGAGCAGTACTTC.

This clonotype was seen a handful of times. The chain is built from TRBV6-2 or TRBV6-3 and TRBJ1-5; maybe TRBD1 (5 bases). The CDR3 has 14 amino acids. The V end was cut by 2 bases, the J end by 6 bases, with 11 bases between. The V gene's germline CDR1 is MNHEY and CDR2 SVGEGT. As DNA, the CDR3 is TGTGCCAGCAGTTACGGGGGTGCGGTTCAGCCCCAGCATTTT. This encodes CASSYGGAVQPQHF.

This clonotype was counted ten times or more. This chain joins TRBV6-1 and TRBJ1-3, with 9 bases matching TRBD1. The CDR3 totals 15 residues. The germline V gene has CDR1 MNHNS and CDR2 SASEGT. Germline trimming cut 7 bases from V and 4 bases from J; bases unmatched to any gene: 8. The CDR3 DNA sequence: TGTGCCAGCACTCCCGGACAGGGGAACGGAAACACCATATATTTT. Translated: CASTPGQGNGNTIYF.

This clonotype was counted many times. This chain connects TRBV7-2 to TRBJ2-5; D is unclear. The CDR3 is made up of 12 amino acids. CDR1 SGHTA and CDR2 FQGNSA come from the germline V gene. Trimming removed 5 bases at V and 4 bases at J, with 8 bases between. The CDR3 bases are TGTGCCAGCAGCCCCAATTCAGAGACCCAGTACTTC. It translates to CASSPNSETQYF. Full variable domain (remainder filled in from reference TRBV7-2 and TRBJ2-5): GAGVSQSPSNKVTEKGKDVELRCDPISGHTALYWYRQSLGQGLEFLIYFQGNSAPDKSGLPSDRFSAERTGGSVSTLTIQRTQQEDSAVYLCASSPNSETQYFGPGTRLLVL.